The 14 T cell receptor beta chains in this list originate from one sample, sequenced in a study of cytomegalovirus exposure and HLA in healthy donors. TCRdb's copy holds only in-frame clones and misses some; the assay was immunoSEQ multiplex PCR. The sample consists of 150,000 to 200,000 clones, roughly 84% of them appearing once. Sequencing used PBMCs. Receptor source: a man aged 30-40 years in good health and CMV-seropositive.

The V gene is TRBV30, the J gene TRBJ1-2, with D hard to call. Per germline, CDR1 GTSNPN and CDR2 SVGIG (reference sequence). CDR3 size: 14 residues. V was shortened by 3 bases and J by 0 bases, with 11 bases between the two germline ends. CDR3 coding DNA: TGTGCCTGGAGCAGGCCGCGTACTAACTATGGCTACACCTTC. It yields the protein CAWSRPRTNYGYTF.

The chain recombines TRBV11-2 with TRBJ2-2; D not certain. Germline V gene sequence: CDR1 SGHAT, CDR2 FQNNGV. Deletions cut 5 bases from V and 5 bases from J, with 6 bases between. The CDR3 consists of 12 residues. The CDR3 is CASSPRTGELFF. The CDR3 nucleotides are TGTGCCAGCAGCCCCAGAACCGGGGAGCTGTTTTTT.

The rearrangement joins TRBV5-4 to TRBJ2-5; 9 bases are shared with TRBD1. V shed 3 bases and J 5 bases; nucleotides not matched to a gene: 5. The CDR3 length is 14 residues. Per the germline V gene, CDR1 is SGHNT and CDR2 is YYREEE (reference sequence). CDR3 protein: CASSSGTGWETQYF. CDR3 nucleotide sequence: TGTGCCAGCAGCTCCGGGACAGGGTGGGAGACCCAGTACTTC.

The rearrangement links TRBV11-2 to TRBJ1-3; D unresolved. Trimming left V 4 bases short and J 0 bases short, with 10 bases between. Looked up from germline, CDR1 is SGHAT and CDR2 is FQNNGV. The CDR3 loop spans 15 amino acids. The CDR3: CASSSSVLSGNTIYF. CDR3 sequence (DNA): TGTGCCAGCAGCTCCAGTGTGCTCTCTGGAAACACCATATATTTT.

The gene calls are TRBV14 and TRBJ2-7; 7 bases are a match to TRBD2. This CDR3 comprises 16 residues. CDR1 is SGHDN and CDR2 is FVKESK in the germline V gene. The V and J ends lost 4 bases and 0 bases, in that order; junction bases with no gene match: 9. The CDR3 nucleotides read TGTGCCAGCAGCCCAAAGCGGGGAACGCTCTCCTACGAGCAGTACTTC. Translation gives CASSPKRGTLSYEQYF. The entire variable domain, with the rest obtained from reference TRBV14 and TRBJ2-7, is as follows: EAGVTQFPSHSVIEKGQTVTLRCDPISGHDNLYWYRRVMGKEIKFLLHFVKESKQDESGMPNNRFLAERTGGTYSTLKVQPAELEDSGVYFCASSPKRGTLSYEQYFGPGTRLTVT.

The chain links TRBV7-9 to TRBJ2-2, with a weak D call TRBD2 (6 bases). Trimming removed 5 bases at V and 4 bases at J, with 14 bases between. CDR1 and CDR2 from the germline V gene are SEHNR and FQNEAQ (reference sequence). The length of the CDR3 is 15 residues. The CDR3 bases are TGTGCCAGCAGCCACGGAGGGTCGGGCACCGGGGAGCTGTTTTTT. Translated, it gives CASSHGGSGTGELFF.

The CDR3 nucleotides read TGTGCCAGCAGCTGGCCGGGACTAGCGGGAAACAATGAGCAGTTCTTC. This encodes CASSWPGLAGNNEQFF. V is TRBV13 and J is TRBJ2-1, with TRBD2 matching over 13 bases. J gave up 5 bases and V 4 bases, and 5 bases lay outside the gene matches. CDR3 size: 16 residues. Germline CDR1 reads PRHDT; CDR2 reads FYEKMQ (reference sequence). Supplemented by reference TRBV13 and TRBJ2-1, the full variable domain reads AAGVIQSPRHLIKEKRETATLKCYPIPRHDTVYWYQQGPGQDPQFLISFYEKMQSDKGSIPDRFSAQQFSDYHSELNMSSLELGDSALYFCASSWPGLAGNNEQFFGPGTRLTVL.

This clone occurred a few times. This chain connects TRBV27 to TRBJ2-7, with TRBD2 matching over 11 bases. The CDR3 runs 16 residues. V dropped 3 bases and J dropped 5; count of bases not matched to a gene: 9. Germline CDR1 reads MNHEY; CDR2 reads SMNVEV (reference sequence). The CDR3 loop reads CASSFKLLAGVHEQYF. CDR3 nucleotide sequence: TGTGCCAGCAGTTTTAAACTACTAGCGGGGGTACACGAGCAGTACTTC.

This clone occurred a few times. This rearrangement joins TRBV5-1 to TRBJ2-5; 7 positions match TRBD2. The CDR3 sequence is 14 residues long. The J segment lost 5 bases and the V segment lost 3 bases, leaving 7 bases of the junction unmatched. Germline loops: CDR1 SGHRS, CDR2 YFSETQ. The CDR3 DNA follows: TGCGCCAGCAGCTCATGGGGGGGGACGGAGACCCAGTACTTC. It yields the protein CASSSWGGTETQYF.

This clone was found a few times. This CDR3 is CASSQVVGVWDTQYF. The CDR3 DNA follows: TGCGCCAGCAGCCAAGTGGTCGGGGTATGGGATACGCAGTATTTT. The rearrangement uses TRBV4-3 and TRBJ2-3; possibly TRBD2 for D (5 bases). The length of the CDR3 is 15 residues. The germline V gene has CDR1 LGHNA and CDR2 YSLEER. V was shortened by 1 base and J by 6 bases, with 14 bases between the two germline ends.

A few counts support this clone. This rearrangement joins TRBV29-1 to TRBJ2-7, with D tentatively TRBD1 (5 bases). The ends were cut back, 6 bases at V and 8 bases at J, with 23 bases in the middle. The germline V gene encodes CDR1 SQVTM and CDR2 ANQGSEA. The CDR3 contains 14 residues. CDR3 amino acids: CSVSRDQGPIQQYF. CDR3 DNA sequence: TGCAGCGTATCTAGGGATCAGGGCCCCATCCAGCAGTACTTC.

The sample holds one count of this clone. The chain couples TRBV27 to TRBJ2-7, with 8 bases matching TRBD1. The CDR3 consists of 13 residues. Per the germline V gene, CDR1 is MNHEY and CDR2 is SMNVEV (reference sequence). Trimming removed 3 bases from V and 7 bases from J; junction bases left unmatched: 5. The CDR3 spells CASSFDRGWEQYF. For the CDR3, the DNA is TGTGCCAGCAGTTTCGACAGGGGCTGGGAGCAGTACTTC.

This clone has only a few counts. V usage is TRBV4-2 and J usage is TRBJ2-1; 8 bases fit TRBD2. From germline, CDR1 is LGHNA and CDR2 YNFKEQ. V lost 1 base, J lost 5 bases, and 13 bases stayed unmatched. This CDR3 has 18 amino acids. The CDR3 protein is CASSQAAGGGVSDNEQFF. The CDR3 bases are TGTGCCAGCAGCCAAGCCGCGGGAGGCGGGGTTTCGGACAATGAGCAGTTCTTC.

The V and J genes are TRBV28 and TRBJ2-2, with 10 nucleotides matching TRBD1. The V gene's germline CDR1 is MDHEN and CDR2 SYDVKM. CDR3 length: 17 amino acids. J was trimmed by 1 base and V by 1 base; bases with no gene match: 3. CDR3 sequence reads: CASSLYRTGGNTGELFF. CDR3 in DNA: TGTGCCAGCAGTTTATATCGGACAGGGGGGAACACCGGGGAGCTGTTTTTT.